The 27 T cell receptor beta chains below all came from one sample that was sequenced in a study of blood T cell repertoires in COVID-19. The repertoire was sequenced with immunoSEQ multiplex PCR; TCRdb's copy has only in-frame clones and lacks some. The data hold 120,000 or so clones, with 70% to 90% observed a single time. Sequenced sample: peripheral blood. The receptors here all came from a woman of 80 years or more with acute or convalescent COVID-19.

For the CDR3, the DNA is TGCGCCAGCAGCCAAGATCGACAGAGCAATCAGCCCCAGCATTTT. Its translation: CASSQDRQSNQPQHF. This rearrangement joins TRBV4-1 to TRBJ1-5, with D tentatively TRBD1 (5 bases). Germline V gene data show CDR1 as MGHRA and CDR2 as YSYEKL. The CDR3 extends over 15 amino acids. Trimming pared 0 bases from V and 1 base from J, leaving 7 bases between.

The chain employs TRBV5-6 and TRBJ2-7; TRBD1 matches at 12 bases. This CDR3 is 18 amino acids long. V lost 4 bases and J lost 3; bases outside the gene matches: 14. Germline V gene data show CDR1 as SGHDT and CDR2 as YYEEEE. The DNA for the CDR3 is TGTGCCAGCAGCCTGGGACAGGGGGCTTTCGTAAGCCGCTACGAGCAGTACTTC. This sequence encodes CASSLGQGAFVSRYEQYF.

The chain joins TRBV9 to TRBJ1-6; D ambiguous. Germline-derived CDR1 and CDR2 are SGDLS and YYNGEE. The CDR3 totals 12 residues. Trimming cost V 3 bases and J 12 bases, with 10 bases left between them. CDR3 residues: CASSAIGGPLHF. For the CDR3, the DNA is TGTGCCAGCAGCGCCATCGGAGGACCCCTCCACTTT.

This clone has more than one count but fewer than ten. The J gene is TRBJ1-5, the V gene TRBV6-1; the match to TRBD1 covers 7 bases. V was clipped by 3 bases and J by 7 bases; unmatched bases: 9. Germline assignment: CDR1 MNHNS and CDR2 SASEGT. This CDR3 is built from 15 residues. This CDR3 is CASSDGNRGLQPQHF. CDR3 DNA: TGTGCCAGCAGTGATGGTAACAGGGGTCTACAGCCCCAGCATTTT.

This clone was found once. The J gene is TRBJ1-6, the V gene TRBV19, with D tentatively TRBD1 (5 bases). Germline V lookup: CDR1 LNHDA, CDR2 SQIVND (reference sequence). V gave up 3 bases and J gave up 0 bases, with 15 bases separating them. The CDR3 has 18 amino acids. Here the CDR3 DNA reads TGTGCCAGTAGTATTGGGGCTTATTTTAGCTCCTATAATTCACCCCTCCACTTT. Its translation is CASSIGAYFSSYNSPLHF.

The V gene is TRBV18, the J gene TRBJ1-2; 7 bases are shared with TRBD1. V shed 3 bases, J shed 8 bases, and the junction held 9 bases outside the gene matches. The CDR3 runs to 14 residues. Germline V gives CDR1 KGHSH, CDR2 LQKENI. The CDR3 here is CASSPTGDSVGYTF. The CDR3 DNA sequence: TGTGCCAGCTCACCTACAGGGGATAGTGTCGGCTACACCTTC.

The V call is TRBV7-2, the J call TRBJ2-3; D may be TRBD2 (5 bases). Per the germline V gene, CDR1 is SGHTA and CDR2 is FQGNSA. This CDR3 comprises 16 residues. Trimming cost V 4 bases and J 6 bases, with 20 bases left between them. CDR3 residues: CASSSPTSPLRDTQYF. As DNA, the CDR3 is TGTGCCAGCAGCTCGCCCACTAGTCCATTGCGTGATACGCAGTATTTT.

CDR3 in DNA: TGTGCCAGCAGCCCCGCGGTACACAATGAGCAGTTCTTC. It translates to CASSPAVHNEQFF. The rearrangement links TRBV7-3 to TRBJ2-1; D remains ambiguous. CDR3 length: 13 residues. Germline CDR1 and CDR2: SGHTA and FQGTGA. With 5 bases removed from V and 5 bases from J, the gap between germline ends came to 10 bases.

Here the CDR3 DNA reads TGCGCCAGCAGCCAAGACCCCAGGGACACTGAAGCTTTCTTT. Amino acids: CASSQDPRDTEAFF. V gene TRBV4-3 combines with J gene TRBJ1-1, with D perhaps matching TRBD1 (5 bases). V was shortened by 0 bases and J by 3 bases, with 8 bases between the two germline ends. The length of the CDR3 is 14 residues. The germline CDR1 and CDR2 sequences are LGHNA and YSLEER.

The chain uses TRBV6-5 and TRBJ1-3, with no clear D. This CDR3 is built from 15 residues. Trimming shortened V by 2 bases and J by 0 bases, and 8 bases separated the two germline ends. Germline CDR1 and CDR2: MNHEY and SVGAGI. The CDR3 sequence: CASSYEPNSGNTIYF. CDR3 DNA sequence: TGTGCCAGCAGTTACGAGCCTAACTCTGGAAACACCATATATTTT.

V is TRBV28 and J is TRBJ1-1; 9 positions agree with TRBD1. Germline trimming cut 0 bases from V and 3 bases from J; bases unmatched to any gene: 2. This CDR3 is built from 15 residues. Germline loops: CDR1 MDHEN, CDR2 SYDVKM. CDR3 protein: CASSLWTGGHTEAFF. The CDR3, as DNA: TGTGCCAGCAGTTTATGGACAGGGGGACACACTGAAGCTTTCTTT.

This clone came up once. The rearrangement uses TRBV5-8 and TRBJ2-3; 13 bases fit TRBD2. This CDR3 is built from 16 residues. The V and J ends lost 4 bases and 6 bases, in that order; junction bases with no gene match: 8. CDR1 is SGHTS and CDR2 is YDEGEE in the germline V gene. The CDR3 region has the DNA TGTGCCAGCAGCGAGGGACTAGCGGGGATGGTTGATACGCAGTATTTT. Its protein is CASSEGLAGMVDTQYF.

The chain has TRBV19 and TRBJ2-3; TRBD2 matches 9 bases. V lost 11 bases, J lost 1 base, and 7 bases stayed unmatched. The CDR3 has 14 residues. Germline values: CDR1 LNHDA, CDR2 SQIVND (reference sequence). CDR3 residues: CAGAERGGTDTQYF. Written as DNA, the CDR3 is TGTGCCGGTGCTGAGCGGGGGGGCACAGATACGCAGTATTTT.

The chain is built from TRBV12-3 or TRBV12-4 and TRBJ2-2; D is unclear. V was shortened by 8 bases and J by 3 bases, with 10 bases between the two germline ends. The length of the CDR3 is 13 residues. CDR3 nucleotides: TGTGCCAGCGCTCCCAGCGACACCGGGGAGCTGTTTTTT. Translation gives CASAPSDTGELFF.

This chain connects TRBV9 to TRBJ2-5; tentative D call: TRBD1 (5 bases). CDR1 is SGDLS, CDR2 YYNGEE, per germline. This CDR3 spans 15 amino acids. V shed 4 bases and J shed 4 bases, with 17 bases lying between them. The chain's CDR3 is CASSSGGQMVETQYF. CDR3 DNA sequence: TGTGCCAGCAGCTCAGGTGGACAAATGGTAGAGACCCAGTACTTC.

This chain connects TRBV7-2 to TRBJ2-3; perhaps TRBD1 as D (6 bases). Trimming pared 1 base from V and 3 bases from J, leaving 8 bases between. This CDR3 region has 14 residues. Germline V lookup: CDR1 SGHTA, CDR2 FQGNSA. CDR3: CASSLVTGTDTQYF. The CDR3 DNA reads as TGTGCCAGCAGCTTAGTAACAGGGACAGATACGCAGTATTTT.

The chain has TRBV2 and TRBJ1-1, with D possibly being TRBD1 (6 bases). The V end lost 6 bases, the J end lost 4 bases, and 12 bases lay between the germline ends. Germline loops: CDR1 SNHLY, CDR2 FYNNEI. The CDR3 contains 13 residues. In DNA, the CDR3 is TGTGCCAGCAGGTATACAGGGTCCACTGAAGCTTTCTTT. This sequence encodes CASRYTGSTEAFF.

The genes are TRBV28 and TRBJ1-5, with D perhaps TRBD1 (6 bases). The V and J ends lost 6 bases and 3 bases respectively, with 15 bases between them. The CDR3 totals 15 residues. Germline V gene sequence: CDR1 MDHEN, CDR2 SYDVKM. The CDR3 region is CASSQTGIANQPQHF. DNA for the CDR3: TGTGCCAGCAGCCAAACAGGGATTGCCAATCAGCCCCAGCATTTT.

DNA for the CDR3: TGTGCCAGCAGTAAGGTAGCTCCCCCGAACACCGGGGAGCTGTTTTTT. Residues: CASSKVAPPNTGELFF. The V call is TRBV7-8, the J call TRBJ2-2; D remains ambiguous. V lost 6 bases and J lost 0, with 14 bases in between. The CDR3 runs 16 residues. Looked up from germline, CDR1 is SGHVS and CDR2 is FQNEAQ.

The V and J genes are TRBV6-5 and TRBJ2-1; D possibly corresponds to TRBD2 (6 bases). Per germline, CDR1 MNHEY and CDR2 SVGAGI. Trimming took 6 bases from V and 3 from J, leaving 15 bases between them. CDR3 length equals 15 residues. CDR3 region: CASSGSAGSYNEQFF. Here the CDR3 DNA reads TGTGCCAGCAGCGGGTCGGCGGGGAGCTACAATGAGCAGTTCTTC.

V gene TRBV4-1 combines with J gene TRBJ2-7; D might be TRBD1 (5 bases). The CDR3 length is 14 residues. Trimming removed 0 bases at V and 2 bases at J, with 8 bases between. Germline CDR1 reads MGHRA; CDR2 reads YSYEKL. The CDR3 DNA reads TGCGCCAGCAGCCAAGACGAACAGGCCTACGAGCAGTACTTC. Translating it yields CASSQDEQAYEQYF.

J is TRBJ2-5 and V is TRBV5-6; weak D call: TRBD1 (6 bases). CDR1 and CDR2 (germline): SGHDT, YYEEEE. V shed 4 bases and J shed 5 bases, with 15 bases lying between them. The CDR3 covers 14 residues. DNA for the CDR3: TGTGCCAGCAGCCAAATCAGGGGAGCGGAGACCCAGTACTTC. It is translated as CASSQIRGAETQYF. The variable domain in full, with the rest retrieved from reference TRBV5-6 and TRBJ2-5, is DAGVTQSPTHLIKTRGQQVTLRCSPKSGHDTVSWYQQALGQGPQFIFQYYEEEERQRGNFPDRFSGHQFPNYSSELNVNALLLGDSALYLCASSQIRGAETQYFGPGTRLLVL.

J is TRBJ1-1 and V is TRBV11-2; weak D call: TRBD1 (5 bases). V shed 4 bases and J shed 6 bases, with 15 bases lying between them. Germline V gene data show CDR1 as SGHAT and CDR2 as FQNNGV. The CDR3 has 14 amino acids. The CDR3 here is CASSSPGGAAEAFF. The CDR3 nucleotides read TGTGCCAGCAGCTCCCCCGGCGGGGCCGCTGAAGCTTTCTTT. The full variable domain, completed using reference TRBV11-2 and TRBJ1-1, is EAGVAQSPRYKIIEKRQSVAFWCNPISGHATLYWYQQILGQGPKLLIQFQNNGVVDDSQLPKDRFSAERLKGVDSTLKIQPAKLEDSAVYLCASSSPGGAAEAFFGQGTRLTVV.

This clone was seen a handful of times. The chain combines TRBV5-1 with TRBJ1-5; TRBD1 is a possible D gene (5 bases). Germline CDR1 is SGHRS and CDR2 is YFSETQ. The CDR3 loop spans 15 amino acids. V shed 0 bases and J shed 0 bases, with 7 bases lying between them. This CDR3 reads CASSLEGHSNQPQHF. In DNA, the CDR3 is TGCGCCAGCAGCTTGGAGGGGCATAGCAATCAGCCCCAGCATTTT. Looking up the rest from reference TRBV5-1 and TRBJ1-5 gives the full variable domain: KAGVTQTPRYLIKTRGQQVTLSCSPISGHRSVSWYQQTPGQGLQFLFEYFSETQRNKGNFPGRFSGRQFSNSRSEMNVSTLELGDSALYLCASSLEGHSNQPQHFGDGTRLSIL.

J is TRBJ2-7 and V is TRBV7-7; D might be TRBD1 (5 bases). V was trimmed by 1 base and J by 1 base, leaving 11 bases between them. This CDR3 has 15 amino acids. Germline-derived CDR1 and CDR2 are SSHAT and FNYEAQ (reference sequence). In DNA form, the CDR3 reads TGTGCCAGCAGCTTAGAGGCAGGGCCTTCCTACGAGCAGTACTTC. Amino acids: CASSLEAGPSYEQYF.

This clone was seen a handful of times. The V call is TRBV4-2, the J call TRBJ2-5; unclear D gene. Germline CDR1 is LGHNA and CDR2 is YNFKEQ. There are 14 residues in the CDR3. V lost 1 base and J lost 5, with 11 bases in between. CDR3 in amino acids: CASSQGRLRETQYF. CDR3 DNA sequence: TGTGCCAGCAGCCAAGGAAGGTTGAGGGAGACCCAGTACTTC.

The chain carries TRBV27 and TRBJ2-5; 12 nucleotides line up with TRBD1. In germline, CDR1 is MNHEY, CDR2 SMNVEV (reference sequence). This CDR3 is 16 amino acids long. J gave up 5 bases and V 1 base, and 5 bases lay outside the gene matches. The CDR3 nucleotides are TGTGCCAGCAGTTTATTCGGGACAGGGGGCCGCGAGACCCAGTACTTC. This translates into CASSLFGTGGRETQYF.